The clone carrying this T cell receptor (beta chain) was counted a few times. These data are taken from a study of beta chain features in type 1 diabetes. The germline gives CDR1 SGHTA, CDR2 FQGNSA. This CDR3 contains 15 residues. J gave up 6 bases and V 0 bases, and 5 bases lay outside the gene matches. CD4+ cells of the naive, central memory, regulatory and stem cell-like memory types were sorted via CD45RO/CCR7/CD25/CD127/CD95/CD27. Expressed TCRB transcripts got sequenced, as all isolated RNA was reverse transcribed. Here immunoSEQ multiplex PCR was the method, and the copy in TCRdb shows in-frame clones only, minus some. The sample carries about 130,000 clones, just over 9% recorded once.

The specimen was central memory CD4+ T cells from blood. This receptor was obtained from a young man in good health. The chain combines TRBV7-2 with TRBJ2-1; 7 nucleotides align to TRBD1. The CDR3 nucleotides read TGTGCCAGCAGCTTAGCTGGGGCAGGGGGCAATGAGCAGTTCTTC. Translation gives CASSLAGAGGNEQFF.